This T cell receptor beta chain was sequenced in a study of cytomegalovirus exposure and HLA in healthy donors. Trimming removed 5 bases at V and 1 base at J, with 21 bases between. This CDR3 region has 18 residues. Germline-derived CDR1 and CDR2 are SEHNR and FQNEAQ (reference sequence). The repertoire was sequenced with immunoSEQ multiplex PCR; TCRdb's copy has only in-frame clones and lacks some. The table records under 200,000 clones, approximately 86% of them present only once. Sequencing input: PBMCs. This TCR derives from a woman in her late teens or twenties in good health and CMV-seronegative. The chain couples TRBV7-9 to TRBJ1-5, with D possibly being TRBD1 (6 bases). CDR3 bases: TGTGCCAGCAGCCCTCTCGGGGGCCGGGGGGGAAGCAATCAGCCCCAGCATTTT. This encodes CASSPLGGRGGSNQPQHF. Full variable domain (missing parts from reference TRBV7-9 and TRBJ1-5): DTGVSQNPRHKITKRGQNVTFRCDPISEHNRLYWYRQTLGQGPEFLTYFQNEAQLEKSRLLSDRFSAERPKGSFSTLEIQRTEQGDSAMYLCASSPLGGRGGSNQPQHFGDGTRLSIL.